This T cell receptor (beta chain) was sequenced in a study of immune cell composition in non-small cell lung cancer. Germline CDR1 reads MGHRA; CDR2 reads YSYEKL. The CDR3 sequence is 17 residues long. The germline V and J ends were trimmed by 1 base and 0 bases, with 10 bases remaining between them. TCRdb's copy holds only in-frame clones and misses some; the assay was immunoSEQ multiplex PCR. The sample records several thousand clones, less than 80% being singletons. Regarding the study as a whole: Clones >0.5% enriched in tumour were rarer in adenocarcinoma (roughly 35%) than squamous (about 80%). No significant correlation existed between pack-years smoked and tumour clonality.

By proportion, this clone is medium-sized. Its antigen is as yet unknown. The receptor's source is a human donor with non-small cell lung cancer. Sequenced sample: lung tumor tissue. The V call is TRBV4-1, the J call TRBJ2-6; D not resolved. CDR3 sequence: CASSQAASLSGANVLTF. CDR3 sequence (DNA): TGCGCCAGCAGCCAAGCGGCGAGCCTCTCTGGGGCCAACGTCCTGACTTTC.